Each of the 21 T cell receptor beta chains below was sequenced from the same sample in a study of T cell changes during pregnancy in multiple sclerosis. TCRdb's table, derived via immunoSEQ multiplex PCR, lists solely in-frame clones and lacks some. The data contain 25,000 to 35,000 clones, 89% of them singletons. The sequencing here drew on CD8+ T cells from peripheral blood mononuclear cells, taken in the second trimester of pregnancy. These receptors originate from a female donor with multiple sclerosis, enrolled in a pregnancy study.

V and J are TRBV6-6 and TRBJ2-3; 7 bases line up with TRBD1. The CDR3 contains 15 residues. Germline V gene sequence: CDR1 MNHNY, CDR2 SVGAGI (reference sequence). Trimming cost V 2 bases and J 2 bases; bases outside gene matches: 4. The CDR3 coding sequence is TGTGCCAGCAGTTACGGGACAGCCTTCACAGATACGCAGTATTTT. Residues: CASSYGTAFTDTQYF.

The rearrangement links TRBV7-8 to TRBJ2-7; the match to TRBD2 covers 7 bases. The germline V gene encodes CDR1 SGHVS and CDR2 FQNEAQ. J lost 7 bases, V lost 5 bases, and 11 bases had no gene match. The CDR3 consists of 14 residues. The chain's CDR3 is CASSLARGGNEQYF. The CDR3 nucleotides are TGTGCCAGCAGCCTGGCGAGGGGAGGGAATGAGCAGTACTTC.

The V call is TRBV30, the J call TRBJ2-7; TRBD1 matches 7 bases. This CDR3 region has 15 residues. Germline values: CDR1 GTSNPN, CDR2 SVGIG (reference sequence). V was clipped by 0 bases and J by 2 bases; unmatched bases: 7. The CDR3 loop reads CAWSVRGQGAYEQYF. For the CDR3, the DNA is TGTGCCTGGAGTGTAAGGGGGCAGGGGGCCTACGAGCAGTACTTC.

The rearrangement links TRBV7-9 to TRBJ2-5; TRBD1 is a possible D gene (7 bases). Looked up from germline, CDR1 is SEHNR and CDR2 is FQNEAQ (reference sequence). The V and J ends lost 1 base and 6 bases respectively, with 21 bases between them. The CDR3 consists of 17 residues. The CDR3 region is CASSLGPRGEIAKTQYF. Here the CDR3 DNA reads TGTGCCAGCAGCTTAGGACCCAGGGGGGAGATTGCAAAGACCCAGTACTTC. Complete variable domain (other parts from reference TRBV7-9 and TRBJ2-5): DTGVSQNPRHKITKRGQNVTFRCDPISEHNRLYWYRQTLGQGPEFLTYFQNEAQLEKSRLLSDRFSAERPKGSFSTLEIQRTEQGDSAMYLCASSLGPRGEIAKTQYFGPGTRLLVL.

J is TRBJ2-3 and V is TRBV6-5; weak D call: TRBD2 (6 bases). V was trimmed by 2 bases and J by 4 bases, leaving 13 bases between them. CDR1 and CDR2 (germline): MNHEY, SVGAGI. The CDR3 loop spans 15 amino acids. CDR3 amino acids: CASSYRTGRPDTQYF. The CDR3 DNA sequence: TGTGCCAGCAGTTACCGGACGGGGAGGCCAGATACGCAGTATTTT.

The V gene is TRBV27, the J gene TRBJ2-2, with 7 bases fitting TRBD2. Germline V CDR1 and CDR2: MNHEY, SMNVEV (reference sequence). V was clipped by 0 bases and J by 0 bases; unmatched bases: 4. The CDR3 sequence is 17 residues long. The CDR3 sequence: CASSLSVAGANTGELFF. DNA for the CDR3: TGTGCCAGCAGTTTATCTGTGGCGGGAGCGAACACCGGGGAGCTGTTTTTT.

This chain joins TRBV4-1 and TRBJ2-5; no clear D gene. Germline lookup yields CDR1 MGHRA and CDR2 YSYEKL. The CDR3 runs 15 residues. V gave up 1 base and J gave up 1 base, with 10 bases separating them. This CDR3 reads CASSQGPGTQETQYF. In DNA, the CDR3 is TGCGCCAGCAGCCAAGGTCCAGGCACCCAAGAGACCCAGTACTTC.

This chain joins TRBV2 and TRBJ2-1; 8 bases line up with TRBD2. Germline V gene sequence: CDR1 SNHLY, CDR2 FYNNEI. Germline trimming cut 2 bases from V and 5 bases from J; bases unmatched to any gene: 8. The CDR3 is made up of 16 amino acids. The CDR3 bases are TGTGCCAGCAGTGAAACCCGGACGGGGGGGAACAATGAGCAGTTCTTC. It translates to CASSETRTGGNNEQFF. The whole variable domain, remainder taken from reference TRBV2 and TRBJ2-1, is EPEVTQTPSHQVTQMGQEVILRCVPISNHLYFYWYRQILGQKVEFLVSFYNNEISEKSEIFDDQFSVERPDGSNFTLKIRSTKLEDSAMYFCASSETRTGGNNEQFFGPGTRLTVL.

Only one count was recorded for this clone. The sample has other DNA sequences that encode this CDR3 too. This chain links TRBV15 with TRBJ2-7; 10 bases map to TRBD2. This CDR3 has 14 amino acids. The V segment lost 2 bases and the J segment 7 bases; nucleotides outside the gene matches: 5. The germline V gene has CDR1 LNHNV and CDR2 YYDKDF (reference sequence). The CDR3 DNA sequence: TGTGCCACCAGCAGACTAGCGGGAGAACGTGAGCAGTACTTC. Encoded protein: CATSRLAGEREQYF. Filled out from reference TRBV15 and TRBJ2-7, the complete variable domain reads DAMVIQNPRYQVTQFGKPVTLSCSQTLNHNVMYWYQQKSSQAPKLLFHYYDKDFNNEADTPDNFQSRRPNTSFCFLDIRSPGLGDTAMYLCATSRLAGEREQYFGPGTRLTVT.

J is TRBJ2-1 and V is TRBV27, with D uncertain. V lost 4 bases and J lost 3, with 4 bases in between. CDR3 length: 12 amino acids. CDR1 MNHEY and CDR2 SMNVEV come from the germline V gene (reference sequence). Written as DNA, the CDR3 is TGTGCCAGCAGTTCTTACTACAATGAGCAGTTCTTC. Translation gives CASSSYYNEQFF.

The genes are TRBV5-6 and TRBJ2-7; the match to TRBD1 covers 7 bases. Per the germline V gene, CDR1 is SGHDT and CDR2 is YYEEEE. The CDR3 has 14 amino acids. V was pared by 2 bases and J by 0 bases, with 2 bases of the junction left unmatched. The DNA for the CDR3 is TGTGCCAGCAGCTTCGGGACAGCCTCCTACGAGCAGTACTTC. It codes for CASSFGTASYEQYF.

The chain combines TRBV7-9 with TRBJ2-7; possible D gene TRBD1, 5 bases. With 7 bases removed from V and 2 bases from J, the gap between germline ends came to 9 bases. Germline CDR1 SEHNR, CDR2 FQNEAQ (reference sequence). This CDR3 has 12 residues. The CDR3 DNA follows: TGTGCCAGCACCGGACACCCCTACGAGCAGTACTTC. Translation: CASTGHPYEQYF.

This rearrangement joins TRBV7-8 to TRBJ1-5; no reliable D call. The length of the CDR3 is 15 residues. Germline V gene lookup returns CDR1 SGHVS and CDR2 FQNEAQ. V dropped 1 base and J dropped 2 bases, with 9 bases sitting between them. The CDR3 DNA is TGTGCCAGCAGCTTAGGGCGGCCTGGCAATCAGCCCCAGCATTTT. This sequence encodes CASSLGRPGNQPQHF.

In this sample, this clone turned up once. CDR3 amino acids: CASSSGDRGRDTDTQYF. CDR3 coding DNA: TGTGCCAGCAGCTCTGGGGACAGGGGGCGCGATACAGATACGCAGTATTTT. This rearrangement joins TRBV7-9 to TRBJ2-3; the match to TRBD1 covers 12 bases. The CDR3 covers 17 residues. With 4 bases clipped from V and 3 bases from J, the junction kept 8 bases outside the gene matches. Germline CDR1 and CDR2: SEHNR and FQNEAQ (reference sequence).

The chain is built from TRBV28 and TRBJ1-5; 7 bases match TRBD1. Trimming removed 7 bases from V and 7 bases from J; junction bases left unmatched: 10. CDR1 is MDHEN, CDR2 SYDVKM, per germline. This CDR3 has 14 amino acids. CDR3 amino acids: CASTLRQGRQPQHF. The CDR3 coding sequence is TGTGCCAGCACTCTAAGACAGGGAAGGCAGCCCCAGCATTTT.

The chain has TRBV27 and TRBJ2-5, with a weak D call TRBD2 (7 bases). This CDR3 region has 15 residues. CDR1 MNHEY and CDR2 SMNVEV come from the germline V gene (reference sequence). V shed 7 bases and J shed 4 bases, with 19 bases lying between them. CDR3 nucleotides: TGTGCCAGCATGACGAGGGGGAGGGACTCAGAGACCCAGTACTTC. It translates to CASMTRGRDSETQYF.

The chain couples TRBV4-1 to TRBJ2-7; the match to TRBD1 covers 8 bases. Looked up from germline, CDR1 is MGHRA and CDR2 is YSYEKL. The CDR3 is 14 residues long. The V segment lost 3 bases and the J segment 4 bases; nucleotides outside the gene matches: 5. For the CDR3, the DNA is TGCGCCAGCAGCCATGGACAGGGATATTACGAGCAGTACTTC. It is translated as CASSHGQGYYEQYF.

The chain uses TRBV7-6 and TRBJ2-1; possible D gene TRBD2, 6 bases. The CDR3 length is 15 residues. In germline, CDR1 is SGHVS, CDR2 FNYEAQ. With 5 bases removed from V and 0 bases from J, the gap between germline ends came to 11 bases. The CDR3 spells CASSRLAVSYNEQFF. The CDR3 DNA reads as TGTGCCAGCAGCCGATTAGCGGTCTCCTACAATGAGCAGTTCTTC.

The chain links TRBV5-1 to TRBJ1-2; D remains ambiguous. The V gene lost 1 base and the J gene lost 0 bases, with 10 bases spanning the gap. The CDR3 spans 15 residues. In germline, CDR1 is SGHRS, CDR2 YFSETQ. The CDR3 spells CASSLSRRSNYGYTF. Here the CDR3 DNA reads TGCGCCAGCAGCTTGAGTCGGAGATCTAACTATGGCTACACCTTC.

CDR3 nucleotides: TGTGCCTGGAGTGTAGGTGAGGGCTACTACGAGCAGTACTTC. Amino acids: CAWSVGEGYYEQYF. The chain employs TRBV30 and TRBJ2-7; a weak D match, TRBD2 (5 bases). The CDR3 covers 14 residues. Germline CDR1 is GTSNPN and CDR2 is SVGIG (reference sequence). Trimming cost V 0 bases and J 3 bases, with 12 bases left between them.

The chain is built from TRBV6-1 and TRBJ1-1, with TRBD1 as a possible D gene (6 bases). Germline assignment: CDR1 MNHNS and CDR2 SASEGT. The ends were cut back, 4 bases at V and 0 bases at J, with 15 bases in the middle. The CDR3 contains 16 residues. The CDR3 region is CASSAGQTQMNTEAFF. The CDR3 coding sequence is TGTGCCAGCAGTGCCGGACAGACTCAAATGAACACTGAAGCTTTCTTT.